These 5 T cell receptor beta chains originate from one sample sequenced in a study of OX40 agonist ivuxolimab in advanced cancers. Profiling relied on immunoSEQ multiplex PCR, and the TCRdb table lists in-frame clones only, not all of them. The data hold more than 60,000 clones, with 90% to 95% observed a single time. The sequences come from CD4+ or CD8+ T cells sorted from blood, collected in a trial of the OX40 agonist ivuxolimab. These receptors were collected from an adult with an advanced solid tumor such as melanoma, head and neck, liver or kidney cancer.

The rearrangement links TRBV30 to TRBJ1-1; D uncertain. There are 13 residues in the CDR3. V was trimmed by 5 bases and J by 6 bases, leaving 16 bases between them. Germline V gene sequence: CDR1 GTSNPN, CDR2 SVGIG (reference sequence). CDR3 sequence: CAWRTHERSEAFF. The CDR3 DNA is TGTGCCTGGCGGACCCACGAAAGGTCTGAAGCTTTCTTT.

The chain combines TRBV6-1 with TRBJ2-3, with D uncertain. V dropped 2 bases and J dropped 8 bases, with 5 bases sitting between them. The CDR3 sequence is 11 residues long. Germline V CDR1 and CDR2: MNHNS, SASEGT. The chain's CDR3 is CASSEWGTQYF. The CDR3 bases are TGTGCCAGCAGTGAATGGGGTACGCAGTATTTT.

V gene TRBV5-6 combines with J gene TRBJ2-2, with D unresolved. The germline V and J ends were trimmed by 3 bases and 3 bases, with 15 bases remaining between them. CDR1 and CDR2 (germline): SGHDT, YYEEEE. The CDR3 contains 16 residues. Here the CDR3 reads CASSSGVSDDTGELFF. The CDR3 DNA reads TGTGCCAGCAGCTCCGGTGTCAGTGACGACACCGGGGAGCTGTTTTTT.

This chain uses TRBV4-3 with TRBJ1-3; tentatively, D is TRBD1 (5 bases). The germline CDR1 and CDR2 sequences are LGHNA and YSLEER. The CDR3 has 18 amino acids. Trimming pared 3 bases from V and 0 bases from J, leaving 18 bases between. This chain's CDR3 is CASSQSMGPGYSGNTIYF. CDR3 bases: TGCGCCAGCAGCCAGTCGATGGGGCCGGGGTACTCTGGAAACACCATATATTTT.

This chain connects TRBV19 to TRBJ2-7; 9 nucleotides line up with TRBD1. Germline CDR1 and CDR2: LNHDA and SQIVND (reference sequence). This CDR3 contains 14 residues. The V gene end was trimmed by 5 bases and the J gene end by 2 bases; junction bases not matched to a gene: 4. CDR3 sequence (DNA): TGTGCCAGTAGTGCCCGACAGGGGGCCTACGAGCAGTACTTC. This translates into CASSARQGAYEQYF.